This T cell receptor beta chain was sequenced for a study of T-cell reconstitution after alpha-beta-depleted transplantation in children (dated by TCRdb to the mid-2010s). Regarding the complete study: Using TCR repertoire profiling, the study followed T-cell immune reconstitution in a quantitative way in children after TCRalphabeta/CD19-depleted allogeneic hematopoietic cell transplantation. What the work shows at the level of the full study, not this receptor alone: Hyperexpanded clone frequencies declined over subsequent months; after one year, T-cell counts and TCRbeta diversity were mostly attributed to newly produced T cells. About two months after transplant, the apparently early recovery of alphabetaT-cell counts reportedly depended on just several hundred clones that had expanded rapidly and came from non-depleted graft cells. The high TCRbeta diversity at day 60 in some patients was ascribed to recipient T cells and intrathymic progenitors that had survived conditioning.

This specimen's treatment or condition label, per the study, means: allogeneic hematopoietic cell transplantation with graft depleted of TCRalphabeta T cells and CD19 B cells. The children who served as transplant recipients had been given grafts of TCRalphabeta/CD19-depleted allogeneic hematopoietic cells. Libraries were made using PCR. The instrument given in TCRdb is Illumina HiSeq 2500. TCR library preparation used molecular barcoding, with unique molecular identifiers applied to normalize quantification of the TCRbeta repertoire. TCRdb reworked the public reads: Q25 trimming with fastp, MiXCR clone assembly, productive beta chains retained. All rows with the same CDR3 protein become a single entry with the most common DNA and genes. The sample table contains about 200,000 distinct CDR3 sequences; only one count was recorded for approximately 6.9% of them. The ten top clones hold approximately 6% of the sample.

As for this clonotype: Its antigen is currently not known. No per-base quality is available; no much larger clone lies one base away.

From the cysteine through the phenylalanine, the CDR3 covers 19 amino acids. Only the CDR3 region is kept as DNA, spanning 57 bases read in frame from base 1. Here V drops 1 base and J drops 6 bases, and the junction holds 12 bases not matched to any gene. CDR1 LNHDA and CDR2 SQIVND are derived from the germline V gene (reference sequence). The clonotype originates from a boy aged 2-9 years with acute lymphoblastic leukemia, due to receive a stem cell transplant. The sample here was PBMCs, taken before TCRalphabeta/CD19-depleted stem cell transplant. The chain employs TRBV19 and TRBJ2-1, with 13 bases in between that match TRBD2. The DNA is as follows: TGTGCCAGTAGTATAGGCCGACTAAGGACTAGCGGGAGTGGCAATGAGCAGTTCTTC. Its protein reads: CASSIGRLRTSGSGNEQFF.